Below are 15 T cell receptor beta chains sequenced from a single sample in a study of T cells in Graves' hyperthyroidism and ophthalmopathy. TCR beta CDR3 region amplification was performed from RNA transcripts. HTBI primers drove first-round RT-PCR of the TCR CDR3. Each CDR3 protein gets one entry after TCRdb re-called the multiplex PCR reads with MiXCR. This table holds about 610,000 distinct CDR3 sequences, approximately 15% found once. Sequencing input: blood. These TCRs come from a woman between 35 and 50 years old with Graves' ophthalmopathy.

This clonotype was seen many times. This chain joins TRBV12-3 or TRBV12-4 and TRBJ2-1; 9 bases are a match to TRBD1. The CDR3 has 16 residues. The J segment lost 8 bases and the V segment lost 6 bases, leaving 14 bases of the junction unmatched. The CDR3 spells CASRRDRVSGGHEQFF. CDR3 bases: TGTGCCAGCAGAAGGGACAGGGTTTCGGGGGGCCATGAGCAGTTCTTC.

This clonotype was seen repeatedly, ten times or more. This chain joins TRBV15 and TRBJ2-5, with TRBD1 matching 7 bases. Per the germline V gene, CDR1 is LNHNV and CDR2 is YYDKDF (reference sequence). Trimming removed 4 bases from V and 1 base from J; junction bases left unmatched: 6. The length of the CDR3 is 15 residues. CDR3 nucleotide sequence: TGTGCCACCAGCAAACGGACAGGATCCCAAGAGACCCAGTACTTC. This codes for CATSKRTGSQETQYF.

This chain links TRBV7-2 with TRBJ2-3, with unresolved D. The CDR3 is made up of 16 amino acids. Germline V gene lookup returns CDR1 SGHTA and CDR2 FQGNSA. V was clipped by 2 bases and J by 7 bases, with 19 bases between them. The CDR3 DNA reads as TGTGCCAGCAGCTTAAGCAGCCCTTCCGACTCGTATACGCAGTATTTT. Protein: CASSLSSPSDSYTQYF.

V usage is TRBV25-1 and J usage is TRBJ2-5; a possible D gene is TRBD1 (5 bases). This CDR3 is built from 14 residues. CDR1 and CDR2 from the germline V gene are MGHDK and SYGVNS. V lost 3 bases, J lost 1 base, and 9 bases lay in between. The CDR3 DNA reads TGTGCCAGCAGTGACACAGGAGCCCAAGAGACCCAGTACTTC. Its protein product is CASSDTGAQETQYF.

There are many counts of this clonotype. This chain joins TRBV5-1 and TRBJ1-4, with TRBD1 as a possible D gene (5 bases). The V end lost 4 bases, the J end lost 7 bases, and 17 bases lay between the germline ends. This CDR3 is built from 15 residues. Germline CDR1 and CDR2: SGHRS and YFSETQ. The CDR3 DNA reads TGCGCCAGCAGCCCAACCGGGACCCCGAGTGAAAAACTGTTTTTT. Translation: CASSPTGTPSEKLFF.

Notes on this clonotype: Since a much larger clone is just one base distant, this may be a read error. The chain combines TRBV5-1 with TRBJ2-1; 8 bases are a match to TRBD2. CDR1 is SGHRS, CDR2 YFSETQ, per germline. The CDR3 contains 17 residues. The CDR3 DNA follows: TGCGCCAGCAGCTTAGATAGCGGGGCGGGCTCCTACAATGAGCGGTTCTTC. This codes for CASSLDSGAGSYNERFF.

As regards this clonotype: A much larger clone lies a single base off, so this may be a read error. The rearrangement joins TRBV27 to TRBJ1-1; no reliable D call. Germline V gives CDR1 MNHEY, CDR2 SMNVEV (reference sequence). The CDR3 totals 14 residues. CDR3 in amino acids: CANSLKPSNTEAFF. The CDR3 DNA reads TGTGCCAACAGTTTAAAACCAAGTAACACTGAAGCTTTCTTT.

This chain uses TRBV29-1 with TRBJ1-1, with 8 bases lining up with TRBD1. CDR3 length: 13 residues. Germline V gene sequence: CDR1 SQVTM, CDR2 ANQGSEA. V lost 4 bases to trimming and J lost 4 bases; unmatched junction nucleotides: 5. The CDR3 reads CSVAMDRATEAFF. DNA for the CDR3: TGCAGCGTTGCAATGGACAGGGCCACTGAAGCTTTCTTT.

This clonotype has only a few counts. The V gene is TRBV6-1, the J gene TRBJ1-1; a weak D match, TRBD1 (6 bases). Deletions cut 3 bases from V and 1 base from J, with 9 bases between. Germline CDR1 MNHNS, CDR2 SASEGT. CDR3 size: 14 residues. In DNA form, the CDR3 reads TGTGCCAGCAGTGACCTACAGGGGAACACTGAAGCTTTCTTT. Its protein is CASSDLQGNTEAFF.

This clonotype was recorded a few times. A much larger clone differs from this one at a single base, so this may be a read error. This chain links TRBV30 with TRBJ2-1; possibly TRBD1 for D (5 bases). In germline, CDR1 is GTSNPN, CDR2 SVGIG (reference sequence). Trimming took 0 bases from V and 4 from J, leaving 7 bases between them. This CDR3 is built from 13 residues. CDR3 DNA sequence: TGTGCCTGGAGTGTACAGGAGTACAATGAGCAGTTCTTC. It is translated as CAWSVQEYNEQFF.

This clonotype was found once. The chain joins TRBV6-2 or TRBV6-3 to TRBJ1-5; 11 positions agree with TRBD1. V gave up 5 bases and J gave up 4 bases; unmatched junction bases: 13. The germline CDR1 and CDR2 sequences are MNHEY and SVGEGT. This CDR3 contains 18 residues. The CDR3: CASSGGTGGFRGNQPQHF. The CDR3 coding sequence is TGTGCCAGCAGTGGCGGGACAGGGGGGTTCAGGGGTAATCAGCCCCAGCATTTT.

This clonotype has a handful of counts. This may come from a read error, since a much larger clone is one base off. The rearrangement links TRBV3-1 to TRBJ1-2; D might be TRBD1 (6 bases). The CDR3 is 13 residues long. The ends were cut back, 2 bases at V and 10 bases at J, with 14 bases in the middle. CDR1 and CDR2 from the germline V gene are LGHDT and YNNKEL (reference sequence). DNA of the CDR3: TGTGCCAGCAGCCAAACAGGGAGAGGTGACTACACCTTC. Amino acid sequence: CASSQTGRGDYTF. The full variable domain, completed using reference TRBV3-1 and TRBJ1-2, is DTAVSQTPKYLVTQMGNDKSIKCEQNLGHDTMYWYKQDSKKFLKIMFSYNNKELIINETVPNRFSPKSPDKAHLNLHINSLELGDSAVYFCASSQTGRGDYTFGSGTRLTVV.

In its sample, this clonotype was seen many times. The rearrangement joins TRBV15 to TRBJ1-5, with TRBD1 matching 7 bases. From germline, CDR1 is LNHNV and CDR2 YYDKDF (reference sequence). V was clipped by 1 base and J by 7 bases; unmatched bases: 4. The CDR3 loop spans 14 amino acids. The CDR3 coding sequence is TGTGCCACCAGCAGAGGCGACAGGGACCAGCCCCAGCATTTT. This sequence encodes CATSRGDRDQPQHF.

This sequence joins TRBV20-1 and TRBJ1-1; a possible D gene is TRBD1 (6 bases). The CDR3 has 16 amino acids. The germline gives CDR1 DFQATT, CDR2 SNEGSKA (reference sequence). V was shortened by 1 base and J by 1 base, with 16 bases between the two germline ends. The CDR3 is CSARGRGQPRNTEAFF. DNA for the CDR3: TGCAGTGCTAGAGGACGGGGGCAGCCAAGGAACACTGAAGCTTTCTTT.

This chain links TRBV29-1 with TRBJ1-4; 7 nucleotides line up with TRBD1. Germline CDR1 SQVTM, CDR2 ANQGSEA. V was clipped by 2 bases and J by 7 bases; unmatched bases: 7. The CDR3 length is 14 residues. The CDR3 coding sequence is TGCAGCGTTGAAATCCAGGGGGGCGGTGAAAAACTGTTTTTT. Protein sequence: CSVEIQGGGEKLFF.